The source of this TCR beta chain is a study of blood T cell repertoires in COVID-19. As processed by the authors: How many nucleated cells were present was estimated from reference gene primer amplification. Some clones are missing from TCRdb's copy, which holds only in-frame ones; the method was immunoSEQ multiplex PCR. V and J calls and clone size are as listed in that table; D and trimming were resolved from the DNA. The data contain about 470,000 clones, about 90% of them singletons. CDR1 and CDR2 from the germline V gene are SNHLY and FYNNEI. V lost 6 bases and J lost 4; bases outside the gene matches: 4. The CDR3 totals 15 residues. The age range of participants was about 18 to 90 years, with residence in approximately 25 US areas. Grouping used clinical history reported by participants in a survey and questionnaire.

The source of this sequence is a woman under 30 who had recovered from COVID-19. This chain links TRBV2 with TRBJ2-3; TRBD2 matches at 13 bases. Sequenced sample: PBMCs or T cells enriched from blood (not recorded which). CDR3 in DNA: TGTGCCAGCAGACCAACTAGCGGGGGGGCAGATACGCAGTATTTT. Its protein product is CASRPTSGGADTQYF.